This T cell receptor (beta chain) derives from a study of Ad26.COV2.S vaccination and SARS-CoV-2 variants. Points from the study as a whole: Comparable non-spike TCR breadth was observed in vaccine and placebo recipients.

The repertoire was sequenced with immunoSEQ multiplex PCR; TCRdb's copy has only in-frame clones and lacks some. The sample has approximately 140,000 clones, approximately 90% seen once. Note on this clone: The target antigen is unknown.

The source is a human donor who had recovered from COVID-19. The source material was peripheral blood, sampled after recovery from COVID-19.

CDR3 region: CASSIQSVQTQYF. The CDR3 DNA sequence: TGTGCCAGCAGCATACAGAGCGTGCAGACCCAGTACTTC. The genes are TRBV11-2 and TRBJ2-5, with D uncertain. Germline V CDR1 and CDR2: SGHAT, FQNNGV. This CDR3 comprises 13 residues. V was cut by 5 bases and J by 6 bases, with 13 bases left in between.